One sample yielded the 32 T cell receptor beta chains listed below, sequenced in a study of T cell changes during pregnancy in multiple sclerosis. Libraries were prepared by immunoSEQ multiplex PCR; TCRdb keeps only in-frame clonotypes and omits some of them. The repertoire has more than 85,000 clones, 85% to 95% of them found once; the top ten carry 1.3% to 1.5%. Material: peripheral blood, obtained in the third trimester of pregnancy. The receptors were sampled from a female donor in good health, enrolled as a control in a pregnancy study.

The rearrangement joins TRBV28 to TRBJ1-4, with D maybe TRBD1 (6 bases). Per the germline V gene, CDR1 is MDHEN and CDR2 is SYDVKM. Trimming took 8 bases from V and 4 from J, leaving 23 bases between them. This CDR3 comprises 17 residues. CDR3 region: CASFLTGWGRGNEKLFF. The CDR3 DNA is TGTGCCAGCTTTTTAACGGGATGGGGCAGGGGTAATGAAAAACTGTTTTTT.

A single count supports this clone. This sequence joins TRBV19 and TRBJ1-2, with D possibly being TRBD1 (5 bases). V lost 5 bases and J lost 0, with 13 bases in between. Germline V gives CDR1 LNHDA, CDR2 SQIVND (reference sequence). The CDR3 contains 15 residues. Here the CDR3 DNA reads TGTGCCAGTAGTGAAACAGGAAAGTCTAACTATGGCTACACCTTC. Translating it yields CASSETGKSNYGYTF.

V is TRBV7-9 and J is TRBJ2-2; D gene unclear. Germline V CDR1 and CDR2: SEHNR, FQNEAQ (reference sequence). V lost 8 bases, J lost 1 base, and 8 bases lay in between. There are 13 residues in the CDR3. DNA for the CDR3: TGTGCCAGCGGAGTCGGGAACACCGGGGAGCTGTTTTTT. Translating gives CASGVGNTGELFF.

V and J are TRBV5-1 and TRBJ2-2, with D unresolved. V lost 0 bases and J 4 bases, leaving 4 bases between the germline ends. The CDR3 loop spans 13 amino acids. Germline V lookup: CDR1 SGHRS, CDR2 YFSETQ. Here the CDR3 DNA reads TGCGCCAGCAGCTTGGTCGTCACCGGGGAGCTGTTTTTT. Encoded protein: CASSLVVTGELFF.

The chain combines TRBV5-1 with TRBJ1-1; 8 bases map to TRBD1. The CDR3 length is 15 residues. After removal of 0 bases from V and 1 base from J, the junction contained 2 bases not matched to a gene. Germline lookup yields CDR1 SGHRS and CDR2 YFSETQ. The CDR3 nucleotides read TGCGCCAGCAGCTTGGCCGGACAGGGGAACACTGAAGCTTTCTTT. Protein: CASSLAGQGNTEAFF. The full variable domain, with the rest looked up from reference TRBV5-1 and TRBJ1-1, is KAGVTQTPRYLIKTRGQQVTLSCSPISGHRSVSWYQQTPGQGLQFLFEYFSETQRNKGNFPGRFSGRQFSNSRSEMNVSTLELGDSALYLCASSLAGQGNTEAFFGQGTRLTVV.

The DNA for the CDR3 is TGTGCCAGCAGTTCAGCCGCCGGGGTGGCCTATGGCTACACCTTC. Its translation is CASSSAAGVAYGYTF. The genes are TRBV28 and TRBJ1-2; D call uncertain. The CDR3 spans 15 residues. V gave up 4 bases and J gave up 4 bases, with 16 bases separating them. Looked up from germline, CDR1 is MDHEN and CDR2 is SYDVKM.

This clone was counted between two and nine times. The chain joins TRBV2 to TRBJ2-2; D might be TRBD1 (6 bases). The CDR3 length is 16 residues. Deletions cut 5 bases from V and 2 bases from J, with 15 bases between. Looked up from germline, CDR1 is SNHLY and CDR2 is FYNNEI. Here the CDR3 reads CASSSQGKYNTGELFF. DNA for the CDR3: TGTGCCAGCAGTTCTCAGGGGAAGTATAACACCGGGGAGCTGTTTTTT.

V and J are TRBV27 and TRBJ2-6; D not certain. Trimming took off 3 bases at V and 0 bases at J, with 9 bases between the two ends. Germline CDR1 reads MNHEY; CDR2 reads SMNVEV (reference sequence). The CDR3 is made up of 16 amino acids. The CDR3 DNA follows: TGTGCCAGCAGTTTCTCTGGCCGCTCTGGGGCCAACGTCCTGACTTTC. Translating gives CASSFSGRSGANVLTF.

The chain has TRBV19 and TRBJ2-1; D perhaps matches TRBD2 (5 bases). The CDR3 length is 15 residues. Deletions cut 1 base from V and 6 bases from J, with 13 bases between. Germline-derived CDR1 and CDR2 are LNHDA and SQIVND (reference sequence). The CDR3 bases are TGTGCCAGTAGTATAGTAAGGTCAGCGGTCAATGAGCAGTTCTTC. It yields the protein CASSIVRSAVNEQFF.

The chain couples TRBV27 to TRBJ2-3; no clear D gene. The V end lost 2 bases, the J end lost 2 bases, and 5 bases lay between the germline ends. Germline loops: CDR1 MNHEY, CDR2 SMNVEV (reference sequence). This CDR3 has 13 residues. CDR3 nucleotides: TGTGCCAGCAGTTTACGAGTCACAGATACGCAGTATTTT. This translates into CASSLRVTDTQYF.

Only one count was recorded for this clone. V usage is TRBV28 and J usage is TRBJ1-3, with D maybe TRBD1 (5 bases). This CDR3 has 17 amino acids. Germline-derived CDR1 and CDR2 are MDHEN and SYDVKM. The V end lost 1 base, the J end lost 4 bases, and 17 bases lay between the germline ends. CDR3 coding DNA: TGTGCCAGCAGTTTATTCAGTGTTCGGACACAAGGAAACACCATATATTTT. This sequence encodes CASSLFSVRTQGNTIYF.

The V call is TRBV28, the J call TRBJ1-4, with 10 bases matching TRBD1. Germline CDR1 and CDR2: MDHEN and SYDVKM. There are 16 residues in the CDR3. V was pared by 4 bases and J by 8 bases, with 10 bases of the junction left unmatched. This CDR3 is CASSSVAGTGDEKLFF. The CDR3 bases are TGTGCCAGCAGTTCAGTGGCCGGGACAGGGGACGAAAAACTGTTTTTT.

CDR3 coding DNA: TGTGCCAGCAGCGTCAGTGCGGGAGTGGACGAGCAGTACTTC. Protein sequence: CASSVSAGVDEQYF. The chain employs TRBV7-2 and TRBJ2-7, with 7 bases identical to TRBD2. The CDR3 totals 14 residues. CDR1 and CDR2 from the germline V gene are SGHTA and FQGNSA. V trimming: 5 bases; J trimming: 5 bases; junction bases outside the gene matches: 9.

This clone was counted between two and nine times. The genes are TRBV5-1 and TRBJ1-5, with D hard to call. Germline-derived CDR1 and CDR2 are SGHRS and YFSETQ. CDR3 length equals 15 residues. Trimming took off 0 bases at V and 8 bases at J, with 15 bases between the two ends. This CDR3 reads CASSLGASLTEPQHF. As DNA, the CDR3 is TGCGCCAGCAGCTTGGGAGCATCCCTCACAGAGCCCCAGCATTTT. The complete variable domain, with remaining parts taken from reference TRBV5-1 and TRBJ1-5, reads KAGVTQTPRYLIKTRGQQVTLSCSPISGHRSVSWYQQTPGQGLQFLFEYFSETQRNKGNFPGRFSGRQFSNSRSEMNVSTLELGDSALYLCASSLGASLTEPQHFGDGTRLSIL.

This chain connects TRBV18 to TRBJ2-5; D uncertain. Germline V gene lookup returns CDR1 KGHSH and CDR2 LQKENI. The CDR3 runs to 11 residues. With 6 bases removed from V and 2 bases from J, the gap between germline ends came to 4 bases. Here the CDR3 reads CASSSQETQYF. DNA of the CDR3: TGTGCCAGCTCTTCTCAAGAGACCCAGTACTTC.

In DNA, the CDR3 is TGTGCCAGCAGTACCTATATACAGGGCTACGAGCAGTACTTC. Translated, it gives CASSTYIQGYEQYF. The chain recombines TRBV27 with TRBJ2-7, with D possibly TRBD1 on 6 matching bases. Per the germline V gene, CDR1 is MNHEY and CDR2 is SMNVEV (reference sequence). Trimming took off 5 bases at V and 3 bases at J, with 14 bases between the two ends. The CDR3 covers 14 residues.

This chain links TRBV19 with TRBJ2-1; TRBD2 is a possible D gene (5 bases). Germline V CDR1 and CDR2: LNHDA, SQIVND (reference sequence). The V end was cut by 7 bases, the J end by 0 bases, with 13 bases between. The CDR3 length is 15 residues. The CDR3: CASNWGASSYNEQFF. The CDR3 region has the DNA TGTGCCAGTAATTGGGGAGCAAGCTCCTACAATGAGCAGTTCTTC.

This chain connects TRBV18 to TRBJ2-3; the D gene is possibly TRBD1 (6 bases). V lost 0 bases and J 4 bases, leaving 14 bases between the germline ends. Germline lookup yields CDR1 KGHSH and CDR2 LQKENI. This CDR3 is 16 amino acids long. The DNA for the CDR3 is TGTGCCAGCTCACCACCGCAACAGGGTTTCGCAGATACGCAGTATTTT. Translation: CASSPPQQGFADTQYF.

V is TRBV6-5 and J is TRBJ2-7, with 8 bases identical to TRBD1. Germline V CDR1 and CDR2: MNHEY, SVGAGI. V shed 0 bases, J shed 4 bases, and the junction held 2 bases outside the gene matches. The CDR3 runs to 14 residues. The CDR3, as DNA: TGTGCCAGCAGTTACTCCAGGGGGCAATACGAGCAGTACTTC. Translated, it gives CASSYSRGQYEQYF.

The chain combines TRBV4-1 with TRBJ2-3; 9 bases map to TRBD2. The V gene's germline CDR1 is MGHRA and CDR2 YSYEKL. V was pared by 0 bases and J by 2 bases, with 6 bases of the junction left unmatched. The CDR3 totals 17 residues. The CDR3 is CASSQDSSGSYTDTQYF. CDR3 bases: TGCGCCAGCAGCCAAGATAGTAGCGGGAGCTACACAGATACGCAGTATTTT.

The count of this clone is one. This chain joins TRBV5-1 and TRBJ1-2; 8 nucleotides match TRBD1. This CDR3 is built from 13 residues. The germline V gene encodes CDR1 SGHRS and CDR2 YFSETQ. The J segment lost 8 bases and the V segment lost 7 bases, leaving 10 bases of the junction unmatched. The CDR3 here is CASRQGPSEGYTF. The DNA for the CDR3 is TGCGCCAGCCGACAGGGGCCCTCCGAGGGCTACACCTTC.

J is TRBJ1-4 and V is TRBV28; perhaps TRBD1 as D (6 bases). Trimming removed 3 bases from V and 0 bases from J, with 11 bases in between. There are 16 residues in the CDR3. Germline CDR1 and CDR2: MDHEN and SYDVKM. CDR3 DNA sequence: TGTGCCAGCAGTTTCCAGGGGCGGGCAACTAATGAAAAACTGTTTTTT. It translates to CASSFQGRATNEKLFF.

The chain combines TRBV5-5 with TRBJ2-3; 7 nucleotides agree with TRBD2. Per the germline V gene, CDR1 is SGHKS and CDR2 is YYEKEE (reference sequence). The V segment lost 0 bases and the J segment 5 bases; nucleotides outside the gene matches: 6. This CDR3 contains 15 residues. DNA for the CDR3: TGTGCCAGCAGCTTGGGTGGGAGGGCGATAGATACGCAGTATTTT. Translating it yields CASSLGGRAIDTQYF.

The chain combines TRBV7-9 with TRBJ2-7; 10 bases line up with TRBD1. Germline lookup yields CDR1 SEHNR and CDR2 FQNEAQ (reference sequence). The length of the CDR3 is 16 residues. V shed 1 base and J 6 bases; nucleotides not matched to a gene: 9. CDR3 protein: CASSLDGGQGTGEQYF. For the CDR3, the DNA is TGTGCCAGCAGCTTAGACGGGGGACAGGGGACAGGCGAGCAGTACTTC.

The chain joins TRBV2 to TRBJ2-3, with TRBD2 matching 11 bases. This CDR3 has 15 residues. Germline values: CDR1 SNHLY, CDR2 FYNNEI. The ends lost 7 bases at V and 1 base at J; junction bases unmatched: 4. CDR3 nucleotide sequence: TGTGCCAGCACCGTACTAGCGGGGGGCACAGATACGCAGTATTTT. Translation: CASTVLAGGTDTQYF.

This clone was counted a single time. The chain employs TRBV29-1 and TRBJ2-6; 11 nucleotides align to TRBD2. The V gene's germline CDR1 is SQVTM and CDR2 ANQGSEA. The length of the CDR3 is 15 residues. V gave up 5 bases and J gave up 12 bases; unmatched junction bases: 12. As DNA, the CDR3 is TGCAGCGTTAAAGGACTAGCGGGTGGGGGGCCCGTCCTGACTTTC. This encodes CSVKGLAGGGPVLTF.

The V gene is TRBV28, the J gene TRBJ2-7; a possible D gene is TRBD1 (6 bases). Germline lookup yields CDR1 MDHEN and CDR2 SYDVKM. This CDR3 is 14 amino acids long. Trimming pared 8 bases from V and 0 bases from J, leaving 14 bases between. In DNA, the CDR3 is TGTGCCAGCCGTAACGGACAGTTCTCCTACGAGCAGTACTTC. Protein sequence: CASRNGQFSYEQYF.

This clone was seen only once. V is TRBV4-2 and J is TRBJ1-6, with D uncertain. The CDR3 spans 13 residues. V dropped 0 bases and J dropped 13 bases, with 10 bases sitting between them. CDR1 and CDR2 from the germline V gene are LGHNA and YNFKEQ. The CDR3 reads CASSQDPVWPLHF. The CDR3 nucleotides read TGTGCCAGCAGCCAAGACCCGGTGTGGCCCCTCCACTTT.

This rearrangement joins TRBV28 to TRBJ2-3; TRBD2 might be the D (7 bases). The CDR3 covers 16 residues. The germline CDR1 and CDR2 sequences are MDHEN and SYDVKM. Between the trimmed V and J ends, which lost 1 base and 1 base, there was a span of 12 bases. CDR3: CASSLLGGEGTDTQYF. Here the CDR3 DNA reads TGTGCCAGCAGTTTATTAGGGGGGGAGGGCACAGATACGCAGTATTTT.

The chain recombines TRBV25-1 with TRBJ1-1; D is possibly TRBD1 (5 bases). The V and J ends lost 3 bases and 0 bases respectively, with 8 bases between them. This CDR3 has 14 amino acids. The germline V gene encodes CDR1 MGHDK and CDR2 SYGVNS. CDR3 sequence reads: CASSEAGMNTEAFF. CDR3 DNA sequence: TGTGCCAGCAGTGAGGCAGGGATGAACACTGAAGCTTTCTTT.

The CDR3 DNA reads TGTGCCATCAGTGAGCCCTTGGGTAGCGGGAAACATGATGAGCAGTTCTTC. Its protein product is CAISEPLGSGKHDEQFF. This chain links TRBV10-3 with TRBJ2-1; 8 bases fit TRBD2. CDR3 length: 17 amino acids. J lost 8 bases, V lost 2 bases, and 14 bases had no gene match. The germline gives CDR1 ENHRY, CDR2 SYGVKD.

The V gene is TRBV5-1, the J gene TRBJ2-5; weak D call: TRBD2 (5 bases). In germline, CDR1 is SGHRS, CDR2 YFSETQ. The CDR3 consists of 16 residues. Trimming pared 0 bases from V and 2 bases from J, leaving 14 bases between. The CDR3 DNA reads TGCGCCAGCAGCTTGGTAGGGAGTTGGAAACAAGAGACCCAGTACTTC. It encodes CASSLVGSWKQETQYF.